This T cell receptor (beta chain) was captured in a study of blood T cell repertoires in COVID-19 (dated by TCRdb to about 2020). Describing the broader study: Samples covering the acute and convalescent phases of COVID-19 were provided by collaborators in the United States, Italy and Spain. The prospective study material was composed of cDNA or gDNA derived from T cells, B-cell-depleted T cells, or PBMCs. Deeply sampled blood TCRbeta repertoires from subjects exposed to, actively infected with, or recovered from COVID-19 were included in the dataset. The repertoires were released in a freely available public database intended as a resource for research on the immune response to SARS-CoV-2. Samples were obtained from the ongoing ImmuneRACE study (first 160 participants) and from some 1,300 subjects provided by 6 global collaborators. Nearly every sample came with metadata listing a de-identified subject ID, COVID-19 status, age in years and sex. Where available, HLA class I and class II types were obtained from metadata supplied by the sample provider rather than from assay-based typing. Study-wide conclusions, independent of this receptor: Clinical and demographic metadata were provided uncurated, with the amount varying by source and participant.

Via the germline V gene, CDR1 is MGHRA and CDR2 YSYEKL. V is pared back by 2 bases and J by 1 base, with 8 bases lying between the germline termini. Its CDR3 holds 14 amino acids, cysteine through phenylalanine. The CDR3 DNA has 42 bases and is translated from base 1. In Seattle, one collaborating source enrolled patients while the infection was active and tracked those patients longitudinally over the course of disease. Each collaborating institution followed its own protocols to collect whole blood in K2EDTA tubes. Collaborator samples were shipped for TCRbeta analysis as frozen whole blood, isolated PBMCs, or DNA extracted from either sample type. A remark on this clone: Its antigen has not been determined. Base quality data are lacking; no much larger clone is found one base away.

TCRbeta CDR3 regions were amplified from genomic DNA using the immunoSEQ Assay, a bias-controlled multiplex PCR. In the source study's methods: Nucleated cell counts per sample were estimated from amplification of reference gene primers within the assay. To quantify the absolute abundance of each unique TCRbeta CDR3 rearrangement, sequence reads were collapsed and filtered. For each sample, productive Simpson clonality was calculated as the square root of Simpson's diversity index across productive rearrangements. The table was pulled from immuneACCESS by TCRdb, which kept in-frame rearrangements only. Such tables lose some clones; where checked, under half of the loss comes from unresolved V genes, and the rest has no known cause. The DNA was the basis for D and trimming; V, J and clone size are from that table. The sample contains around 120,000 clones, 90% of them found a single time. The top ten constitute 3.5% to 4.5% of the sample.

This TCR was recovered from a woman aged 55 to 70 with COVID-19, enrolled during active disease. The sample was peripheral blood. In this chain, TRBV4-1 is recombined with TRBJ2-5; the D gene lacks a confident call. The CDR3 here reads CASSQSGAQETQYF. The bases are TGCGCCAGCAGCCAATCCGGAGCCCAAGAGACCCAGTACTTC.